This TCR beta chain stems from a study of blood T cells in healthy people across ages. Then a second PCR, running about 7 to 11 cycles, was carried out with a sample-barcoded 5' primer and a J-beta primer mix. MiXCR, run by TCRdb on the 5' RACE reads, gives a single entry per CDR3 protein. The table shows nearly 800,000 distinct CDR3 sequences, with roughly 25% occurring only once. With 6 bases clipped from V and 6 bases from J, the junction kept 9 bases outside the gene matches. This CDR3 region has 15 residues. CDR1 and CDR2 (germline): SGHAT, FQNNGV. The same sample was also used in a study of T cells of mothers and their children. As that report states: In each mother, TCR beta CDR3 reads exceeded 10 million; in each child, they numbered several million.

The chain employs TRBV11-2 and TRBJ1-3; 9 positions agree with TRBD1. Sequenced: blood. This TCR derives from a boy aged 10-17 years in good health. CDR3 sequence (DNA): TGTGCCAGCAGAACTCGGGACAGGGCCCCAAACACCATATATTTT. Protein: CASRTRDRAPNTIYF.